This TCR beta chain was captured in a study of OX40 agonist ivuxolimab in advanced cancers. The overall study: Among those enrolled, mean age was 60 years (range 23 to 79) and about 81% were male.

Points from the study as a whole: Clones of CD4+ and CD8+ blood T cells grew by week 6 at doses of 0.1 to 3.0 mg/kg.

The length of the CDR3 is 17 residues. Germline CDR1 reads SGHRS; CDR2 reads YFSETQ. The trim removed 0 bases at V and 3 bases at J, leaving 6 bases unmatched. Only in-frame clones appear in the TCRdb table, and some are missing; sequencing was by immunoSEQ multiplex PCR. The sample lists around 100,000 clones, 90% occurring once. Notes on this clone: What it binds is not known.

Source: CD4+ or CD8+ T cells sorted from blood, taken in a trial of the OX40 agonist ivuxolimab. The V and J genes are TRBV5-1 and TRBJ2-7, with 13 bases identical to TRBD2. This sequence originates from an adult with an advanced solid tumor such as melanoma, head and neck, liver or kidney cancer. The CDR3 DNA follows: TGCGCCAGCAGCTTGGTTACTAGCGGGAGGGAGGTCTACGAGCAGTACTTC. Protein sequence: CASSLVTSGREVYEQYF.